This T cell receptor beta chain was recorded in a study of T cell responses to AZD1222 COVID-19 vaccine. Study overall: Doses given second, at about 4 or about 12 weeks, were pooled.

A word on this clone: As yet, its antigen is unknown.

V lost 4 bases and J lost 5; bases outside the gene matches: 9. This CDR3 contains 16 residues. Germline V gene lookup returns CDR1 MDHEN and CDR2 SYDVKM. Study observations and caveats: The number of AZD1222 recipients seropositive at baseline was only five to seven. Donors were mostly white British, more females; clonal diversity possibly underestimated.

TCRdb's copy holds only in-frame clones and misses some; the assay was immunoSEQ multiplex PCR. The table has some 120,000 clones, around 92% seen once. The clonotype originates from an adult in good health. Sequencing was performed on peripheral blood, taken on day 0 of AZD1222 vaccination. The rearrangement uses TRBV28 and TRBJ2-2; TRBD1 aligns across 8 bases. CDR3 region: CASSSMGDRTTGELFF. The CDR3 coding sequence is TGTGCCAGCAGTTCTATGGGGGACAGGACGACCGGGGAGCTGTTTTTT. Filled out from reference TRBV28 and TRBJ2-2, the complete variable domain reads DVKVTQSSRYLVKRTGEKVFLECVQDMDHENMFWYRQDPGLGLRLIYFSYDVKMKEKGDIPEGYSVSREKKERFSLILESASTNQTSMYLCASSSMGDRTTGELFFGEGSRLTVL.